This record concerns one TCR beta chain sequence. Its specificity is not known. As to time point: week 3, after first cycle of checkpoint inhibitor. CDR1 is SGHNT and CDR2 is YYREEE in the germline V gene (reference sequence). The CDR3 consists of 12 residues. The sample comes from a study of blood T cell dynamics during melanoma immunotherapy. The study's findings and limits: The study could not tell melanoma-specific clones from general immune activation.

This table comes from immunoSEQ multiplex PCR, and its TCRdb copy is limited to in-frame clones, with some not included. The table shows approximately 11,000 clones, with 80% occurring only once. The sequence derives from a human donor with melanoma. The input for sequencing was blood, taken from a patient treated with checkpoint blockade. This chain links TRBV5-4 with TRBJ2-5; D is ambiguous. The J call may be faulty, since TRBJ2-7 better matches the DNA end. Written as DNA, the CDR3 is TGTGCCAGCAGCTTGTATGGCTACGAGCAGTACTTC. This codes for CASSLYGYEQYF.